Listed below are T cell receptor beta chains from one sample, sequenced in a study of cytomegalovirus exposure and HLA in healthy donors. This table comes from immunoSEQ multiplex PCR, and its TCRdb copy is limited to in-frame clones, with some not included. The sample yields more than 150,000 clones, less than 90% seen once. The source material was PBMCs. The receptors stem from a man aged 45-65 years in good health and CMV-seronegative. CDR3s include the opening cysteine and the closing phenylalanine or tryptophan. Each record gives: J gene, D gene, clone size, V gene, CDR3 protein, CDR3 DNA. D genes are given only for firm matches. Only some rows state a clone size, as once, few, many or a class for expanded clones.

>TRBJ2-1|TRBD2|once|TRBV6-5
CASSYPRTSGRPEQFF
TGTGCCAGCAGTTACCCTCGGACTAGCGGGAGGCCCGAGCAGTTCTTC
>TRBJ2-3|.|.|TRBV5-1
CASSLSRGRTDTQYF
TGCGCCAGCAGCTTATCCAGGGGACGCACAGATACGCAGTATTTT
>TRBJ2-5|TRBD2|.|TRBV14
CASSQGAASGFRETQYF
TGTGCCAGCAGCCAAGGCGCGGCTAGCGGGTTTCGAGAGACCCAGTACTTC
>TRBJ2-1|TRBD2|.|TRBV7-2
CASSTSGSSYNEQFF
TGTGCCAGCAGCACCAGCGGGAGCTCCTACAATGAGCAGTTCTTC
>TRBJ1-1|TRBD1|.|TRBV18
CASSPRTGETTEAFF
TGTGCCAGCTCACCCAGGACAGGGGAGACCACTGAAGCTTTCTTT
>TRBJ1-5|.|.|TRBV6-5
CASNLARVHGRPQHF
TGTGCCAGCAATCTAGCTCGGGTCCACGGACGGCCCCAGCATTTT
>TRBJ2-5|TRBD1|.|TRBV6-5
CASSYSPGQGRETQYF
TGTGCCAGCAGTTACTCACCGGGACAGGGGAGGGAGACCCAGTACTTC
>TRBJ2-7|.|.|TRBV5-5
CASSLGLKTVPYEQYF
TGTGCCAGCAGCTTGGGACTTAAGACGGTTCCCTACGAGCAGTACTTC
>TRBJ1-1|.|.|TRBV9
CASSVDLLVKNTEAFF
TGTGCCAGCAGCGTAGACTTGCTGGTGAAGAACACTGAAGCTTTCTTT
>TRBJ2-7|TRBD2|once|TRBV7-6
CASSLARGDYEQYF
TGTGCCAGCAGCTTAGCGCGGGGGGACTACGAGCAGTACTTC
>TRBJ2-2|TRBD2|.|TRBV5-1
CASSLASGGQNTGELFF
TGCGCCAGCAGCTTGGCTAGCGGGGGCCAGAACACCGGGGAGCTGTTTTTT
>TRBJ1-2|.|.|TRBV28
CASVGSQRGYTF
TGTGCCAGTGTCGGGAGCCAAAGGGGCTACACCTTC
>TRBJ2-1|.|.|TRBV2
CASSERSLQFF
TGTGCCAGCAGTGAACGTAGTCTTCAATTCTTC
>TRBJ1-2|TRBD1|.|TRBV18
CASSPGTGQGSYGYTF
TGTGCCAGCTCACCCGGAACCGGACAGGGTAGCTATGGCTACACCTTC
>TRBJ1-1|.|few|TRBV4-1
CASSQDRGPGAFF
TGCGCCAGCAGCCAAGACAGAGGTCCGGGGGCTTTCTTT
>TRBJ1-2|TRBD1|once|TRBV5-3
CARTWTGSSGYTF
TGTGCCAGAACCTGGACAGGTTCGTCTGGCTACACCTTC
>TRBJ1-5|.|.|TRBV6-5
CASSLGIRQPQHF
TGTGCCAGCAGTTTGGGCATTAGGCAGCCCCAGCATTTT
>TRBJ1-1|.|.|TRBV2
CASRYVAQAFF
TGTGCCAGCAGATATGTAGCCCAAGCTTTCTTT
>TRBJ1-6|TRBD1|.|TRBV2
CASRRRQGDSPLHF
TGTGCCAGCAGAAGACGACAGGGTGACTCACCCCTCCACTTT
>TRBJ1-4|TRBD1|.|TRBV7-2
CASSPQGGAREKLFF
TGTGCCAGCAGCCCACAGGGGGGGGCGAGGGAAAAACTGTTTTTT
>TRBJ1-2|.|.|TRBV7-6
CASSLAGVDGYTF
TGTGCCAGCAGCTTAGCAGGGGTGGATGGCTACACCTTC
>TRBJ2-3|TRBD1|.|TRBV27
CASGTGTGVDTQYF
TGTGCCAGCGGTACAGGGACAGGGGTAGATACGCAGTATTTT
>TRBJ2-5|.|.|TRBV7-2
CASSPAIRGQETQYF
TGTGCCAGCAGCCCGGCGATTAGGGGCCAAGAGACCCAGTACTTC
>TRBJ2-1|TRBD1|.|TRBV7-9
CASSPQGTGVTANEQFF
TGTGCCAGCAGCCCGCAAGGGACAGGGGTAACTGCGAATGAGCAGTTCTTC
>TRBJ1-3|.|.|TRBV18
CASSPAESSGNTIYF
TGTGCCAGCTCACCGGCGGAGAGCTCTGGAAACACCATATATTTT
>TRBJ2-5|TRBD2|.|TRBV7-9
CASSPWGGMVETQYF
TGTGCCAGCAGCCCTTGGGGGGGGATGGTGGAGACCCAGTACTTC
>TRBJ2-5|.|.|TRBV5-1
CASSRSNGQETQYF
TGCGCCAGCAGCCGGTCGAATGGCCAAGAGACCCAGTACTTC
>TRBJ1-5|TRBD1|.|TRBV6-1
CASSEASGGNKPQHF
TGTGCCAGCAGTGAAGCTTCAGGGGGCAATAAGCCCCAGCATTTT
>TRBJ2-5|.|.|TRBV29-1
CSVRQLQETQYF
TGCAGCGTAAGACAGTTGCAAGAGACCCAGTACTTC
>TRBJ2-7|TRBD2|.|TRBV4-1
CASSQGLAFGNYEQYF
TGCGCCAGCAGCCAGGGACTAGCGTTTGGGAACTACGAGCAGTACTTC
>TRBJ2-5|.|.|TRBV7-2
CASSQNSGRETQYF
TGTGCCAGCAGCCAAAATAGCGGCCGAGAGACCCAGTACTTC
>TRBJ1-3|.|.|TRBV19
CASSPMRSGNTIYF
TGTGCCAGTAGCCCGATGAGATCCGGAAACACCATATATTTT
>TRBJ2-6|.|.|TRBV4-1
CASSQDQGSGANVLTF
TGCGCCAGCAGCCAAGATCAGGGGTCGGGGGCCAACGTCCTGACTTTC
>TRBJ2-3|TRBD2|once|TRBV5-4
CASSLSLAATDTQYF
TGTGCCAGCAGCTTGTCACTAGCGGCCACAGATACGCAGTATTTT
>TRBJ2-1|.|.|TRBV6-5
CASSRDTSSPRFF
TGTGCCAGCAGCAGGGACACATCCTCACCCCGGTTCTTC
>TRBJ2-2|.|.|TRBV6-6
CASSLRWTGELFF
TGTGCCAGCAGTTTGAGGTGGACCGGGGAGCTGTTTTTT
>TRBJ2-7|TRBD1|.|TRBV19
CASSIAPHRGLSYEQYF
TGTGCCAGTAGTATAGCCCCCCACAGGGGGCTATCTTACGAGCAGTACTTC
>TRBJ2-1|TRBD1|.|TRBV7-9
CASSFDAGTRQGSLGFF
TGTGCCAGCAGCTTCGATGCCGGGACGAGACAGGGTTCACTCGGGTTCTTC
>TRBJ2-7|.|.|TRBV7-2
CASSPGAGGLEQYF
TGTGCCAGCAGCCCTGGGGCAGGGGGGCTCGAGCAGTACTTC
>TRBJ2-7|.|.|TRBV5-4
CASSLADNSYEQYF
TGTGCCAGCAGCTTGGCCGACAACTCCTACGAGCAGTACTTC
>TRBJ2-5|TRBD2|.|TRBV9
CASSVTSGSLETQYF
TGTGCCAGCAGCGTAACTAGCGGGAGTCTAGAGACCCAGTACTTC